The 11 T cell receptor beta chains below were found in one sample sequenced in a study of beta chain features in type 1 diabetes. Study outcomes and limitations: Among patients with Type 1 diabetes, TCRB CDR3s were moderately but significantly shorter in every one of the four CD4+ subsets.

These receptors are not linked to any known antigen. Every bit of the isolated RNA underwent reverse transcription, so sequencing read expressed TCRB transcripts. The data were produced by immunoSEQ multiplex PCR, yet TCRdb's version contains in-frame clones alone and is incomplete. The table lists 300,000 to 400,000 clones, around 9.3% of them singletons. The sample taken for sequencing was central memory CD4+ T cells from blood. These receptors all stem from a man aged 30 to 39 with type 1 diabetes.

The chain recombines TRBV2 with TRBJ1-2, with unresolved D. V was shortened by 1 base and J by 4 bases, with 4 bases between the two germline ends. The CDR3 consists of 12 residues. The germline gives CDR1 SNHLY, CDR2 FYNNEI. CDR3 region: CASSEDGYGYTF. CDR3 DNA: TGTGCCAGCAGTGAAGACGGCTATGGCTACACCTTC. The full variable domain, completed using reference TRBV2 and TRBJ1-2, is EPEVTQTPSHQVTQMGQEVILRCVPISNHLYFYWYRQILGQKVEFLVSFYNNEISEKSEIFDDQFSVERPDGSNFTLKIRSTKLEDSAMYFCASSEDGYGYTFGSGTRLTVV.

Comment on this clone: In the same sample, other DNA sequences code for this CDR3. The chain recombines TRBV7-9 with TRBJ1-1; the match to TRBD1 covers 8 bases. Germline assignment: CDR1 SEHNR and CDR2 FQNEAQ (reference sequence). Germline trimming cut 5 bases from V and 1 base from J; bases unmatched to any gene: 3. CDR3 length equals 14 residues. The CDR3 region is CASSLTGANTEAFF. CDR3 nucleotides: TGTGCCAGCAGCCTGACAGGGGCGAACACTGAAGCTTTCTTT.

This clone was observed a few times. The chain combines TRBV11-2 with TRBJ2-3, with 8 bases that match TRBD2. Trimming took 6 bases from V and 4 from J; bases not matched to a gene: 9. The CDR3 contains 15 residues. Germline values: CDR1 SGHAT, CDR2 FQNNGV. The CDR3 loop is CASRVLGGAADTQYF. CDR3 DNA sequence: TGTGCCAGCAGGGTACTCGGGGGGGCTGCAGATACGCAGTATTTT.

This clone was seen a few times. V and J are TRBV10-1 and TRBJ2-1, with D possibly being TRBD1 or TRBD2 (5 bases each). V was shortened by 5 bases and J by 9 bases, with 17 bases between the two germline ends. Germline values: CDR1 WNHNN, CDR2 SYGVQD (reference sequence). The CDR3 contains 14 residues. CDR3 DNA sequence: TGCGCCAGCAGTCCTAGCCGGGGCTGGGGTGAGCAGTTCTTC. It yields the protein CASSPSRGWGEQFF.

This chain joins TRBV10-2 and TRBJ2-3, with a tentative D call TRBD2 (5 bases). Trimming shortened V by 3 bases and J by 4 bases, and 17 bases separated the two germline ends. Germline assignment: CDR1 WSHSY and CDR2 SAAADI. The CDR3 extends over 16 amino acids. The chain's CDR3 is CASSERRADAPDTQYF. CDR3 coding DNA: TGCGCCAGCAGTGAAAGGCGAGCGGACGCCCCAGATACGCAGTATTTT.

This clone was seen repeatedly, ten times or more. DNA for the CDR3: TGTGCCAGCAGTTCGATCTCCGGGACTATCTTCTACGAGCAGTACTTC. Its translation is CASSSISGTIFYEQYF. The chain joins TRBV6-6 to TRBJ2-7; 7 bases fit TRBD2. Germline V gene sequence: CDR1 MNHNY, CDR2 SVGAGI (reference sequence). V lost 4 bases, J lost 3 bases, and 12 bases stayed unmatched. This CDR3 is built from 16 residues.

The CDR3, as DNA: TGTGCCAGCAGCTTTCCTACAGGGGCAGAGACCCAGTACTTC. Protein sequence: CASSFPTGAETQYF. The chain joins TRBV5-4 to TRBJ2-5; 7 bases line up with TRBD1. The CDR3 has 14 residues. The ends lost 2 bases at V and 4 bases at J; junction bases unmatched: 5. Germline CDR1 reads SGHNT; CDR2 reads YYREEE (reference sequence).

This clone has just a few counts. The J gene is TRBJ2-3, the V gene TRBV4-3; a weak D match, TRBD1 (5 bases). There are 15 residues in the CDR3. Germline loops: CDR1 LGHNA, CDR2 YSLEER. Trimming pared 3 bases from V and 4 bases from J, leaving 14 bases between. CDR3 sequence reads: CASSQGFREADTQYF. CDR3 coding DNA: TGCGCCAGCAGCCAGGGGTTCAGGGAAGCAGATACGCAGTATTTT.

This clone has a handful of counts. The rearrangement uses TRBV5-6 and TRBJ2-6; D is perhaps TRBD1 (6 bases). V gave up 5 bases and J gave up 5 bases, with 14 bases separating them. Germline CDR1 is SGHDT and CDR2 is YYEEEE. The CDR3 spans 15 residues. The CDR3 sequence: CASSITGTRANVLTF. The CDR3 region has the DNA TGTGCCAGCAGTATCACAGGGACCAGGGCCAACGTCCTGACTTTC.

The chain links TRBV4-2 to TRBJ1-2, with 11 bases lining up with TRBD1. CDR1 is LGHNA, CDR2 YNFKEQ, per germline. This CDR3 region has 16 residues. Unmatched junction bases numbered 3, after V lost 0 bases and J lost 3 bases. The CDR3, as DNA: TGTGCCAGCAGCCAAGAAATGGGACAGGGGGACTATGGCTACACCTTC. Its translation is CASSQEMGQGDYGYTF.

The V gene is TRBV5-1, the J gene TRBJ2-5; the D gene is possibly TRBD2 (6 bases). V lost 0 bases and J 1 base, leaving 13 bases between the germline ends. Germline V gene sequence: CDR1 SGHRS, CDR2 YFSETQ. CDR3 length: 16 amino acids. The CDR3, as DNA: TGCGCCAGCAGCTTGGTACTAGCCACGGGCCAAGAGACCCAGTACTTC. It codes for CASSLVLATGQETQYF.